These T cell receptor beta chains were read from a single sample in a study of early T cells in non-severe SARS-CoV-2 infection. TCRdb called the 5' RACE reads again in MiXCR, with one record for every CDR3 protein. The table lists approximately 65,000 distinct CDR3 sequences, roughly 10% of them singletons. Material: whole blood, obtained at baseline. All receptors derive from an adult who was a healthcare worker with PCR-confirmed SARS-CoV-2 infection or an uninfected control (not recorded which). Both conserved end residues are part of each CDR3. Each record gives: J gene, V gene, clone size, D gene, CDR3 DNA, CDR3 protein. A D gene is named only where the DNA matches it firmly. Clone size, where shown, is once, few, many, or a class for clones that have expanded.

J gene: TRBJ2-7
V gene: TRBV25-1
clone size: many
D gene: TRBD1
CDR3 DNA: TGTGCCAGCTCTCAGGGGGCGGTTTACGAGCAGTACTTC
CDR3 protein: CASSQGAVYEQYF

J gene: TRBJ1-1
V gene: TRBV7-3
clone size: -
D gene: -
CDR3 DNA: TGTGCCAGCAGCTTAAACAGAATAGCTTTCTTT
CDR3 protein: CASSLNRIAFF

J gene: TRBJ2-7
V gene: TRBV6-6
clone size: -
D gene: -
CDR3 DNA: TGTGCCAGCATGAACAGGGACAACGGCGAGCAGTACTTC
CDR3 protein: CASMNRDNGEQYF

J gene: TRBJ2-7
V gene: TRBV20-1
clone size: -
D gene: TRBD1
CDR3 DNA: TGCAGTGCCCCGGGACAGGGGTGGGACGAGCAGTACTTC
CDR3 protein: CSAPGQGWDEQYF

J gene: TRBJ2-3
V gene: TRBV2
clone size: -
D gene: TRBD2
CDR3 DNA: TGTGCCAGCAGTGAACGGGTAGCGGGGGGCACAGATACGCAGTATTTT
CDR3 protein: CASSERVAGGTDTQYF

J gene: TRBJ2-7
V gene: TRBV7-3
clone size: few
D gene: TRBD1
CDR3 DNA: TGTGCCAGCAGCTTAACAGGGGGCCACTTTTACGAGCAGTACTTC
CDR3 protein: CASSLTGGHFYEQYF

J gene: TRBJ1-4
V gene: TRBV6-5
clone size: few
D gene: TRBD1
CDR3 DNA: TGTGCCAGCAGTTACGCCTGGGACAGCGAATGGGAAAAACTGTTTTTT
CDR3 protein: CASSYAWDSEWEKLFF

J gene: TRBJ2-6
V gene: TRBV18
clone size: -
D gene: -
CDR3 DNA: TGTGCCAGCTCGGTCCGAGACAGTATTGTCTCTGGGGCCAACGTCCTGACTTTC
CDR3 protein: CASSVRDSIVSGANVLTF

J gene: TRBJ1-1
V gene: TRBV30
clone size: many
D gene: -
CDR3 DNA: TGTGCCTGGAGTGGGGGACGGCCTGAAGCTTTCTTT
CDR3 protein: CAWSGGRPEAFF

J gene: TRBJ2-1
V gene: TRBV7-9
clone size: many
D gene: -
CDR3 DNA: TGTGCCTCCGAGCTCGGGGGCAATGAGCAGTTCTTC
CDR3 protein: CASELGGNEQFF

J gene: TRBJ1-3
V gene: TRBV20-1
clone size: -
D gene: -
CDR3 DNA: TGCAGTGCTAGATCCAGGCTCGGAAACACCATATATTTT
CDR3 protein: CSARSRLGNTIYF

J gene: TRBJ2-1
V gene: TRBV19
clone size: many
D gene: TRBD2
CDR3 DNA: TGTGCCAGTAGTAAAGCGGGGGCCTACAATGAGCAGTTCTTC
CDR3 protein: CASSKAGAYNEQFF

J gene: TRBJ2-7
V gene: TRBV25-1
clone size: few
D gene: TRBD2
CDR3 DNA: TGTGCCAGCAGTGTTAGCGGGGGGGCCTACGAGCAGTACTTC
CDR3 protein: CASSVSGGAYEQYF

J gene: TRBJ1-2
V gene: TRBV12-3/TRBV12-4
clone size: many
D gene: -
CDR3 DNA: TGTGCCAGCACGGCCTTAGGGACCGCCGGCTATGGCTACACCTTC
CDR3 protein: CASTALGTAGYGYTF

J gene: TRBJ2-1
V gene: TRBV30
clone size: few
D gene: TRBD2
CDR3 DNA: TGTGCCTGGGGGGAGGGCTACAATGAGCAGTTCTTC
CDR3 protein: CAWGEGYNEQFF

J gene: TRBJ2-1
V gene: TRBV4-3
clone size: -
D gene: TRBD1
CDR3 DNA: TGCGCCAGCAGCCAAGAGGGACAGGGGTCCTACAATGAGCAGTTCTTC
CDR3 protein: CASSQEGQGSYNEQFF

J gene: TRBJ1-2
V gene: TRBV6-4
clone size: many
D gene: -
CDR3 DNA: TGTGCCAGCCGTAAACGGGATCTGAACTATGGCTACACCTTC
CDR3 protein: CASRKRDLNYGYTF

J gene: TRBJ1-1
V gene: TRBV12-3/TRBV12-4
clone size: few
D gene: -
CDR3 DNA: TGTGCCAGCAGTTTAAGGTCCGGGAGCGACACTGAAGCTTTCTTT
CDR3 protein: CASSLRSGSDTEAFF

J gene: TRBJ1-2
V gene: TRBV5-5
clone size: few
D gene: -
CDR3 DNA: TGTGCCAGCAGCTTGGAGTGGAGTCAGGAGATTAACTATGGCTACACCTTC
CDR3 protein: CASSLEWSQEINYGYTF

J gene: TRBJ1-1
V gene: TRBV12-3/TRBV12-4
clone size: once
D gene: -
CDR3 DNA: TGTGCCAGCAGTTTTTGGGGGATCGGCACTGAAGCTTTCTTT
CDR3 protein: CASSFWGIGTEAFF

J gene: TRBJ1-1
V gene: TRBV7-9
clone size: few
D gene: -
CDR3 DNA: TGTGCCAGCAGCTCTGGAGGGACTGAAGCTTTCTTT
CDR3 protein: CASSSGGTEAFF

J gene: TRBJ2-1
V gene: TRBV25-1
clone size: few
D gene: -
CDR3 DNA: TGTGCCAGCAGTGAGCCGCAGGTCGCTTACAATGAGCAGTTCTTC
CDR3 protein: CASSEPQVAYNEQFF

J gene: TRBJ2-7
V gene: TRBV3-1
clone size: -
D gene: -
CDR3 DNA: TGTGCCAGCAGCCTGGACTCGTACGTCGGGGAGCAGTACTTC
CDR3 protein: CASSLDSYVGEQYF

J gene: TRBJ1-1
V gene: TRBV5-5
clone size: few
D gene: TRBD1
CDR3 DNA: TGTGCCAGCAGCTGGACAGGGGTGAACACTGAAGCTTTCTTT
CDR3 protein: CASSWTGVNTEAFF

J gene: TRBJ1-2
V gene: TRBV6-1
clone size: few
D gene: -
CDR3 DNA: TGTGCCAGCAGCTCCGGACGGACCTATGGCTACACCTTC
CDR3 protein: CASSSGRTYGYTF

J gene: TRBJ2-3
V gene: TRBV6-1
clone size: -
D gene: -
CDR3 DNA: TGTGCCAGCAGTGAAGTAGGACTTATCACAGATACGCAGTATTTT
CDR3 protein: CASSEVGLITDTQYF